The 5 T cell receptor beta chains presented below share a single source sample, sequenced in a study of STAT3 mutations in large granular lymphocyte leukemia. Clones were sequenced by immunoSEQ multiplex PCR, and TCRdb holds only the in-frame ones, with some missing. The sample holds tens of thousands of clones; around 85% are singletons and the top ten take about 13%. Study-wide points: Every T-LGLL patient had at least one immunodominant TCRbeta clonotype.

For these TCRs, the target antigens are not known. Sample: peripheral blood mononuclear cells. These receptors came from a man in his 60s with T-cell large granular lymphocyte leukemia. Some clones in this sample may be carry-over from other donors' samples.

DNA for the CDR3: TGTGCCAGCAGTTCCAGGTTTGTTAGATCTAGAGCTTTCTTT. Its protein product is CASSSRFVRSRAFF. V is TRBV5-6 and J is TRBJ1-1; the D is unclear. The CDR3 has 14 residues. The V end was cut by 5 bases, the J end by 10 bases, with 21 bases between. Germline V gene sequence: CDR1 SGHDT, CDR2 YYEEEE.

The V and J genes are TRBV18 and TRBJ2-5, with D possibly matching TRBD1 (5 bases). The V gene lost 6 bases and the J gene lost 7 bases, with 9 bases spanning the gap. Looked up from germline, CDR1 is KGHSH and CDR2 is LQKENI. This CDR3 has 11 amino acids. The CDR3 region is CASSQGPTQYF. For the CDR3, the DNA is TGTGCCAGCTCCCAGGGCCCGACCCAGTACTTC.

The rearrangement uses TRBV9 and TRBJ2-1; 8 nucleotides align to TRBD1. Germline CDR1 SGDLS, CDR2 YYNGEE. The junction had 5 bases not matched to a gene; V was cut back by 4 bases and J by 2 bases. The length of the CDR3 is 15 residues. This CDR3 reads CASSLDRGTYNEQFF. The CDR3 bases are TGTGCCAGCAGCCTTGACAGGGGCACCTACAATGAGCAGTTCTTC.

V and J are TRBV27 and TRBJ2-5, with 13 bases aligning to TRBD2. CDR1 is MNHEY, CDR2 SMNVEV, per germline (reference sequence). The CDR3 loop spans 15 amino acids. V was clipped by 8 bases and J by 2 bases; unmatched bases: 5. The CDR3 spells CASGWTSGRQETQYF. DNA of the CDR3: TGTGCCAGCGGTTGGACTAGCGGGAGACAAGAGACCCAGTACTTC.

This rearrangement joins TRBV5-4 to TRBJ2-5; D is possibly TRBD2 (5 bases). The germline V gene encodes CDR1 SGHNT and CDR2 YYREEE (reference sequence). The CDR3 extends over 14 amino acids. The V gene lost 2 bases and the J gene lost 2 bases, with 10 bases spanning the gap. CDR3 sequence reads: CASSFPGSQETQYF. The CDR3 DNA reads TGTGCCAGCAGCTTCCCGGGGTCTCAAGAGACCCAGTACTTC.